This T cell receptor beta chain derives from a study of blood T cell repertoires in COVID-19. V lost 3 bases and J lost 5; bases outside the gene matches: 5. Germline CDR1 and CDR2: LNHDA and SQIVND (reference sequence). The CDR3 has 15 residues. Original handling: Amplification of reference gene primers provided the estimated nucleated cell counts. Libraries were prepared by immunoSEQ multiplex PCR; TCRdb keeps only in-frame clonotypes and omits some of them. That table gives V, J and clone size, and the DNA gave D and trimming. The data contain a few hundred thousand clones, just under 90% of them singletons.

The specimen was peripheral blood. The receptor was isolated from a man between 60 and 75 years old who had recovered from COVID-19. The J gene is TRBJ1-4, the V gene TRBV19, with 8 bases identical to TRBD1. CDR3 coding DNA: TGTGCCAGTAGTATCCAGGGGGCTGTCAATGAAAAACTGTTTTTT. Amino acids: CASSIQGAVNEKLFF.